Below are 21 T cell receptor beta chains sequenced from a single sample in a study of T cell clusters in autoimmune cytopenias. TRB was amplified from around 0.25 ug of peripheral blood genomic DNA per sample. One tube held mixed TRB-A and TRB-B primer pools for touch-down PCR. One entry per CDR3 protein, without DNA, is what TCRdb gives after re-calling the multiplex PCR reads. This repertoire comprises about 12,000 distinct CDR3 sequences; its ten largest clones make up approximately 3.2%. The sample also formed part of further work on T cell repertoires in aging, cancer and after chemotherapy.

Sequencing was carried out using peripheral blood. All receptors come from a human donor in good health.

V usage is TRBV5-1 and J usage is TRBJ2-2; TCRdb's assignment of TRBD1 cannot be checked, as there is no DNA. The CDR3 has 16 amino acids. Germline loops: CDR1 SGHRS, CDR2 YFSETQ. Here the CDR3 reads CASSLGQVRGTGELFF.

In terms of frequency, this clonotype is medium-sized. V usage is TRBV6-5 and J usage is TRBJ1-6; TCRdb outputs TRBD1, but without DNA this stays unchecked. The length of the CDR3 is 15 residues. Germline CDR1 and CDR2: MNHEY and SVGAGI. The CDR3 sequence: CASTPSNTGGSPLHF.

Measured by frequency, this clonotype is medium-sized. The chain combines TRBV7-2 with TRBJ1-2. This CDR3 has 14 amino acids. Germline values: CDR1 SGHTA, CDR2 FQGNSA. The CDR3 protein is CASSSYAGTVGYTF.

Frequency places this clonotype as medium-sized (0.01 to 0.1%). CDR3 region: CASSYRTQGGAFF. The rearrangement joins TRBV6-2 or TRBV6-3 to TRBJ1-1; checking the TCRdb D call of TRBD1 is not possible without DNA. In germline, CDR1 is MNHEY, CDR2 SVGEGT. The CDR3 consists of 13 residues.

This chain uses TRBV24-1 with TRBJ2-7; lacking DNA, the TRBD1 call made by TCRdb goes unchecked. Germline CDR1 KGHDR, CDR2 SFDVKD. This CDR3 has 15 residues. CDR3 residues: CATSDPDRGDLEQYF.

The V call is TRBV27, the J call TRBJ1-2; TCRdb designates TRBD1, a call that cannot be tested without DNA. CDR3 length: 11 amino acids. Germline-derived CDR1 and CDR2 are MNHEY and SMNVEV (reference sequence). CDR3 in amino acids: CASSKGYGYTF.

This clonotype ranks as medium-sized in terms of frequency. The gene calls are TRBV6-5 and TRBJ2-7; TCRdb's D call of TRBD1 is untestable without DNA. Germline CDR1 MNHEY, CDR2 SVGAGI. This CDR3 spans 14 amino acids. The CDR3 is CASSRDTPPYEQYF.

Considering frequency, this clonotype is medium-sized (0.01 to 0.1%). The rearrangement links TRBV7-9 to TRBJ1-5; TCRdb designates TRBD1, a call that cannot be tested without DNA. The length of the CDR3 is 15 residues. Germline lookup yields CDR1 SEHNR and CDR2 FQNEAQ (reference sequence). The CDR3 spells CASSEQGEGNQPQHF.

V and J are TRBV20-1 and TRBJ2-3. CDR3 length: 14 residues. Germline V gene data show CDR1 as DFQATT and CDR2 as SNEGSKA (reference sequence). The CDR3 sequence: CSAHIDASTDTQYF.

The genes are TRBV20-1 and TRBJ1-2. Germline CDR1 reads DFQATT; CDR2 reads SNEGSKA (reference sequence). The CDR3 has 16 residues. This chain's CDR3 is CSARDFGGGLPGGYTF.

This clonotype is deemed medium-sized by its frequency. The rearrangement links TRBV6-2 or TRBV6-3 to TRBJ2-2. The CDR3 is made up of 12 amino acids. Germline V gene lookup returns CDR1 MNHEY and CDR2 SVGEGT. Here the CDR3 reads CASTRRTGELFF.

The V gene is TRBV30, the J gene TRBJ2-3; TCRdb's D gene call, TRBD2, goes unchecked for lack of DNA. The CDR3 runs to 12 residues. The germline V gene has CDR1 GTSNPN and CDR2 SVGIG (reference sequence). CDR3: CAWGPNSDTQYF. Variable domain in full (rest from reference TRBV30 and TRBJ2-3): SQTIHQWPATLVQPVGSPLSLECTVEGTSNPNLYWYRQAAGRGLQLLFYSVGIGQISSEVPQNLSASRPQDRQFILSSKKLLLSDSGFYLCAWGPNSDTQYFGPGTRLTVL.

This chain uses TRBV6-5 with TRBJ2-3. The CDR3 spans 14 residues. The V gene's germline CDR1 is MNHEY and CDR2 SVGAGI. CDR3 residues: CASSYSEGADTQYF.

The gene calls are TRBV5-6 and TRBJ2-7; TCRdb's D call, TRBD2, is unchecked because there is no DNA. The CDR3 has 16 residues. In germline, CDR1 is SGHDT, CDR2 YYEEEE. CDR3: CASSLDWRGGAGEQYF.

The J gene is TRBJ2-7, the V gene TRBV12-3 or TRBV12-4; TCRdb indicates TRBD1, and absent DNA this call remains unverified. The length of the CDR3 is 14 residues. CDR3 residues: CASSLSRVPYEQYF.

The CDR3 is CASGRYLSGANVLTF. The chain employs TRBV6-5 and TRBJ2-6. CDR3 length: 15 residues. CDR1 and CDR2 (germline): MNHEY, SVGAGI.

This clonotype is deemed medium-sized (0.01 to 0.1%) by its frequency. CDR3 protein: CASSSALIQQGRFTGELFF. This chain links TRBV7-9 with TRBJ2-2; TCRdb's D call of TRBD1 is untestable without DNA. Germline values: CDR1 SEHNR, CDR2 FQNEAQ (reference sequence). The CDR3 totals 19 residues. Based on the CDR3 plus reference TRBV7-9 and TRBJ2-2, the full variable domain is DTGVSQNPRHKITKRGQNVTFRCDPISEHNRLYWYRQTLGQGPEFLTYFQNEAQLEKSRLLSDRFSAERPKGSFSTLEIQRTEQGDSAMYLCASSSALIQQGRFTGELFFGEGSRLTVL.

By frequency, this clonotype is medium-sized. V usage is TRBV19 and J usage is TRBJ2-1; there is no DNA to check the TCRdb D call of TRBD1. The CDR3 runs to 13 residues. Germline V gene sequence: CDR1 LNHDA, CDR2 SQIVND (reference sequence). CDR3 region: CASSTVQGGEQFF.

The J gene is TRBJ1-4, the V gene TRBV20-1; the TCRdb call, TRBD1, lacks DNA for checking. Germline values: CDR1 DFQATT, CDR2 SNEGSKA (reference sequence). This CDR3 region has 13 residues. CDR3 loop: CSARKGKNEKLFF.

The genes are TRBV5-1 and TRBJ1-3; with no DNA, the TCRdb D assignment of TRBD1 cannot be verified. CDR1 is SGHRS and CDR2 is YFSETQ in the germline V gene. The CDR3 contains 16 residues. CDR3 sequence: CASSTAGGSSGNTIYF.

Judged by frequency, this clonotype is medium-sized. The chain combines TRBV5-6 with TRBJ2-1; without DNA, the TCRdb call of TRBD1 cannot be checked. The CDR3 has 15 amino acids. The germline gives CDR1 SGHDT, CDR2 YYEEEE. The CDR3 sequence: CASSLNRGGHNEQFF.